Described below is a single T cell receptor (beta chain) sequence and its context. Its recognized antigen is unknown. No much larger clone exists at a distance of one base, and base qualities are not known. Each clonotype received, on average, approximately 9.9x coverage in deep resolution sequencing performed on a MiSeq, where the target depth lay between 1 in 1 million and 1 in 200,000 T cells. The immunoSEQ hsTCRB Kit was used to generate the TCR beta libraries. Turning to the authors' computational methods: The data were analyzed with ImmunoSEQ Analyzer and ImmunoSEQ Data Assistant, and V, D and J gene assignments followed IMGT definitions. Clonality, which ranges from 0 to 1, was calculated by subtracting the normalized Shannon entropy of productive rearrangement frequencies from one. Public clonotype analysis was restricted to overrepresented clonotypes comprising at least 0.05% of each patient's repertoire. Some 13 age-matched healthy donor repertoires from immuneACCESS served as clonality controls. The table comes from immuneACCESS by way of TCRdb, which keeps in-frame sequences with V and J called. Part of the clones is missing from these tables; in studies checked, under half for an unresolved V gene and the rest for unknown reasons. V and J calls and clone size are copied from that table; D and trimming were computed from the DNA. In all, the sample holds about 24,000 clones, and about 81% of those were seen once. Around 8.1% of the sample lies in the top ten.

The data originate from a study of cytotoxic CD8 clonotypes in ibrutinib-treated CLL (dated by TCRdb to 2020 to 2022). In the study overall: The cohort had 11 relapsed/refractory and approximately 14 treatment-naive patients; some 17 were IGHV unmutated. Partial responses were observed in approximately 24 patients and complete responses in 2; after a median follow-up of around 68 months, remission was maintained in approximately 14 patients and progression was observed in about twelve. Response samples were taken after a median of approximately a year on treatment, ranging from 6 to 36 months. Samples averaged roughly 280,000 productive templates and more than 85,000 productive rearrangements. Longitudinal samples were obtainable from about 30% of the roughly 86 participants in the trial. Cryopreserved peripheral blood mononuclear cells were collected at three points: before therapy, at response, and at either sustained remission or disease progression. Overall results and qualifications from the work: Baseline clonality was found to be higher than that of age-matched healthy donors and was strongly correlated with circulating CD8+ T-cell counts. At ibrutinib response clonality went up, during sustained remission it held steady, and at progression it dropped back toward baseline. Public clonotypes were found to be uncommon and were observed to contract or remain stable during treatment; the increase in clonality was shown to reflect expansion of private clonotypes at ibrutinib response. Lymph node repertoires were not examined, and the timing of sampling was not matched between patients in sustained remission and those whose disease progressed.

For TCR beta library preparation, roughly 2 micrograms of genomic DNA were isolated from cryopreserved PBMCs. High-throughput TCR beta sequencing was performed on longitudinal blood samples from CLL patients receiving ibrutinib monotherapy. The patients took part in an open-label, single-center phase 2 trial of ibrutinib monotherapy. Inclusive of the bounding cysteine and phenylalanine, the CDR3 is 18 residues long. Solely the CDR3 DNA is kept, with 54 bases framed from the first base. Sequencing used PBMCs, obtained before ibrutinib treatment. The TCR sequence derives from a human donor with chronic lymphocytic leukemia. The chain links TRBV12-2 with TRBJ2-7; TRBD2 is taken as the D call from the table, unchecked against the DNA. TRBV12-2 is deemed a pseudogene. This receptor has the CDR3 CASRTQGTSGRSSYEQYF. The bases read TGTGCAAGTCGTACGCAGGGGACTAGCGGCAGAAGCTCCTACGAGCAGTACTTC.